The clone carrying this T cell receptor (beta chain) was seen more than once but under ten times. The antigen is not known. The PCR employed 60 Vbeta primers together with 13 Jbeta primers. Measured with immunoSEQ multiplex PCR; TCRdb has only the in-frame clones, and not every one. The table includes hundreds of thousands of clones, approximately 84% detected once. This sample stems from a study of cytomegalovirus exposure and HLA in healthy donors. Broader study findings: After further analysis at a later stage, 15,000 to 20,000 TCR beta sequences were associated with HLA alleles at 0.05 false discovery rate. A few chains tied to CMV proved CMV antigen-specific in vitro. Later analysis showed TCR association rates varying by HLA locus, highest for DRB1 and lowest for HLA-C.

Germline CDR1 WSHSY, CDR2 SAAADI. This CDR3 is 14 amino acids long. V lost 2 bases and J 2 bases, leaving 9 bases between the germline ends. The source is a girl aged 2-9 years in good health and CMV-seronegative. The gene calls are TRBV10-2 and TRBJ2-5, with no clear D. Sequenced: PBMCs. The CDR3 reads CASSEAGRQETQYF. Here the CDR3 DNA reads TGCGCCAGCAGTGAGGCTGGCAGACAAGAGACCCAGTACTTC.